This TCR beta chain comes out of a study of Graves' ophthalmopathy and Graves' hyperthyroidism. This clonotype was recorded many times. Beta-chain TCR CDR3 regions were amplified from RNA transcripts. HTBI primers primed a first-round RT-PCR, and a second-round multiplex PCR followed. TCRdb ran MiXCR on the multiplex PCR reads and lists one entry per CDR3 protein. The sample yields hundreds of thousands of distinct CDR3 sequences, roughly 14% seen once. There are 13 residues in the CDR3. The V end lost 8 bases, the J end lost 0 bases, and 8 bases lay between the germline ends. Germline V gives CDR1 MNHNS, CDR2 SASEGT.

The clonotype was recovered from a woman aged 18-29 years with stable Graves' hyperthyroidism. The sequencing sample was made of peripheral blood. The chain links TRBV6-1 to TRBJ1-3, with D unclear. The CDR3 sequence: CASRAFSGNTIYF. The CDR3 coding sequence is TGTGCCAGCCGGGCGTTCTCTGGAAACACCATATATTTT.